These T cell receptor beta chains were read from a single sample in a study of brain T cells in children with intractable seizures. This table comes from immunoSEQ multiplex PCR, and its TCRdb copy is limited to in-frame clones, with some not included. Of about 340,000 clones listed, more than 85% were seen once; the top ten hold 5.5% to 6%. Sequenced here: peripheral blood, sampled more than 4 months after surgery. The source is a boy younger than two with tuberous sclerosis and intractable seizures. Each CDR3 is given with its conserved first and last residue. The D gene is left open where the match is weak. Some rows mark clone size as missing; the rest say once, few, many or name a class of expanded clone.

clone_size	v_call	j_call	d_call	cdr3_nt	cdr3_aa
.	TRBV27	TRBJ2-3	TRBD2	TGTGCCAGCAGTCTTTTTTTCCTCCCTCTAGCGGGAGGGCCGTCGGATACGCAGTATTTT	CASSLFFLPLAGGPSDTQYF
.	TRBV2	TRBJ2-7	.	TGTGCCAGCAGTGATATCAGGGCTCAGCAGTACTTC	CASSDIRAQQYF
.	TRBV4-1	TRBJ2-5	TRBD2	TGCGCCAGCAGCCGGGGACTAGCGGGAATGTGGCAAGAGACCCAGTACTTC	CASSRGLAGMWQETQYF
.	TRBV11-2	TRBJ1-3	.	TGTGCCACCACACCGGCCCTTGGAAACACCATATATTTT	CATTPALGNTIYF
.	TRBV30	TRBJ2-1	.	TGTGCCTGGACACCCTACAGCGGAGACTTCACCTCCTACAATGAGCAGTTCTTC	CAWTPYSGDFTSYNEQFF
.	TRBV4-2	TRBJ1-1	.	TGTGCCAGCAAAATAGTTCGGGGGGCGAACACTGAAGCTTTCTTT	CASKIVRGANTEAFF
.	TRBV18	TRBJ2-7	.	TGTGCCAGCTCACCCGGACAGCGAAACTACGAGCAGTACTTC	CASSPGQRNYEQYF
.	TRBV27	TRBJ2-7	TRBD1	TGTGCCAGCAGTCGACAGGGGAATAGGTACGAGCAGTACTTC	CASSRQGNRYEQYF
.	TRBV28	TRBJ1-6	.	TGTGCCAGCAGTCCGCAGGGCTCTCTGAATTCACCCCTCCACTTT	CASSPQGSLNSPLHF
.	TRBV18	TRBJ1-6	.	TGTGCCAGCTCACCACCCGGCGGGTCACCCCTCCACTTT	CASSPPGGSPLHF
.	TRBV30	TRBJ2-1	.	TGTGCCTGGACTCGGGCGGGGTACAATGAGCAGTTCTTC	CAWTRAGYNEQFF
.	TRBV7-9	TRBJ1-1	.	TGTGCCAGCAGCTCCGAGAACACTGAAGCTTTCTTT	CASSSENTEAFF
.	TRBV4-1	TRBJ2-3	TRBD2	TGCGCCAGCAGCCCCTTGACTAGCGGGAGACCAGATACGCAGTATTTT	CASSPLTSGRPDTQYF
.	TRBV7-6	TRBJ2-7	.	TGTGCCAGCAGCTTAGGGGACTCTTTCGAGCAGTACTTC	CASSLGDSFEQYF
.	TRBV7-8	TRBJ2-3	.	TGTGCCAGCAGCACAAGTGGACCGTTCACAGATACGCAGTATTTT	CASSTSGPFTDTQYF
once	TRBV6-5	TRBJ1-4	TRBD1	TGTGCCAGCAGTTACACCACCGGGACAGGGAATGAAAAACTGTTTTTT	CASSYTTGTGNEKLFF
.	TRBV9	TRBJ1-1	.	TGTGCCAGCAGCGCGGGGGTCTCCGTCTCAAGGAACACTGAAGCTTTCTTT	CASSAGVSVSRNTEAFF
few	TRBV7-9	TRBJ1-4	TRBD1	TGTGCCAGCAGCTCACGACAGGGTCCAACTAATGAAAAACTGTTTTTT	CASSSRQGPTNEKLFF
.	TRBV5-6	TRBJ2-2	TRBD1	TGTGCCAGCAGCTTGGAGGGGGCGCAAGGCGGGGAGCTGTTTTTT	CASSLEGAQGGELFF
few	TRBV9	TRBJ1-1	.	TGTGCCAGCAGCACCCGGGACGGTTTGAACACTGAAGCTTTCTTT	CASSTRDGLNTEAFF
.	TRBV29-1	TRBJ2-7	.	TGCAGCGTTTTGGGTCTAGGTCTCTACGAGCAGTACTTC	CSVLGLGLYEQYF
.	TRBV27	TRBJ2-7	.	TGTGCCAGCAGTTTAGGAGGGCTAGGTGGGGACGAGCAGTACTTC	CASSLGGLGGDEQYF
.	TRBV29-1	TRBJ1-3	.	TGCAGCGTTGGAGGGGACAACTCTGGAAACACCATATATTTT	CSVGGDNSGNTIYF
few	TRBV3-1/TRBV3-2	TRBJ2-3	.	TGTGCCAGCAGCCAAGAACGGTCTTATACGCAGTATTTT	CASSQERSYTQYF
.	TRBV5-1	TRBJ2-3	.	TGCGCCAGCAGCCTCTTTGACGGGGGGCTAGGAAAAGATACGCAGTATTTT	CASSLFDGGLGKDTQYF
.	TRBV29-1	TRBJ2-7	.	TGCAGCGCTTCTTTCAGGGGCTACGAGCAGTACTTC	CSASFRGYEQYF
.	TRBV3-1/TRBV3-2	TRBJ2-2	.	TGTGCCAGCAGCCAGTCCGACGCAACCAGGGCGAACACCGGGGAGCTGTTTTTT	CASSQSDATRANTGELFF
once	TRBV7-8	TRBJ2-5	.	TGTGCCAGCAGCTTAGGTGGGAGCGGAGAGACCCAGTACTTC	CASSLGGSGETQYF
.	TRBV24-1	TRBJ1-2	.	TGTGCCACCAGTGATCGGAACAGGGCGCGCTACACCTTC	CATSDRNRARYTF